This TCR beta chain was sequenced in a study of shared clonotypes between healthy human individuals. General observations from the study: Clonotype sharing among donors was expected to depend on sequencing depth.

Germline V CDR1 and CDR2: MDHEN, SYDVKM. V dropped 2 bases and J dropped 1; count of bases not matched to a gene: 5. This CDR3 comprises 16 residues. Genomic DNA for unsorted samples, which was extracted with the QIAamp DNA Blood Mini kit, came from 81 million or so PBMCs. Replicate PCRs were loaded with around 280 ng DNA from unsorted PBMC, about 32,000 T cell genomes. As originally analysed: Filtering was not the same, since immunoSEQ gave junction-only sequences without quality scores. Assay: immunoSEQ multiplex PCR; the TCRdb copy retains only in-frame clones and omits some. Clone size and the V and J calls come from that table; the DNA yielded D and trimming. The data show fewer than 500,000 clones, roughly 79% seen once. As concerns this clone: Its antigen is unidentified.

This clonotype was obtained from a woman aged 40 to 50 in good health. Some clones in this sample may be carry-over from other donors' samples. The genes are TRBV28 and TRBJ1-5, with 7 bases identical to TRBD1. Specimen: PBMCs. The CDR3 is CASSLPTGFSNQPQHF. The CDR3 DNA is TGTGCCAGCAGTTTACCGACAGGGTTCAGCAATCAGCCCCAGCATTTT.